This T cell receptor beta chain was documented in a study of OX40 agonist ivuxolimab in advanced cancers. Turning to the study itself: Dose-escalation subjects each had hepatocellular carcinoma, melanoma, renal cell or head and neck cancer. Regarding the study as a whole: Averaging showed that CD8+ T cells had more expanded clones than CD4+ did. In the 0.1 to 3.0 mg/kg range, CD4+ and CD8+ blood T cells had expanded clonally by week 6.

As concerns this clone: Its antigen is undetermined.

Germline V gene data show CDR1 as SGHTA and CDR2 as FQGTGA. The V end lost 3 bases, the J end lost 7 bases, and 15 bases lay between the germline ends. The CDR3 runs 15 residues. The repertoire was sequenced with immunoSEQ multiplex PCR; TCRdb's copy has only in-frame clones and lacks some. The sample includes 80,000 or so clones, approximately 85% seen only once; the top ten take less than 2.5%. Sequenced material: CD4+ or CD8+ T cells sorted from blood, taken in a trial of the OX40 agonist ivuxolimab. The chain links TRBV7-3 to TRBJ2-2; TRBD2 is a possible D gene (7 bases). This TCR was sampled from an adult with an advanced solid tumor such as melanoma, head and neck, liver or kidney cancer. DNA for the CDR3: TGTGCCAGCAGCTTGGAGGGCGGGGGCCACGGGGAGCTGTTTTTT. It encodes CASSLEGGGHGELFF.